One and the same sample provided the 19 T cell receptor beta chains below, sequenced in a study of blood T cell repertoires in COVID-19. Sequencing used immunoSEQ multiplex PCR; TCRdb keeps in-frame clones, though not all of them. The table records 250,000 to 350,000 clones, roughly 80% of them present only once. The sample taken for sequencing was peripheral blood. The receptors originated from a person in their 70s with COVID-19, enrolled during active disease.

The V and J genes are TRBV3-1 (or the pseudogene TRBV3-2) and TRBJ2-6; D gene unclear. Trimming shortened V by 1 base and J by 1 base, and 5 bases separated the two germline ends. Germline CDR1 is LGHDT and CDR2 is YNNKEL (reference sequence). The CDR3 loop spans 15 amino acids. The CDR3 DNA sequence: TGTGCCAGCAGCCAAGTGACATCTGGGGCCAACGTCCTGACTTTC. The encoded protein is CASSQVTSGANVLTF.

This rearrangement joins TRBV20-1 to TRBJ2-1; tentatively, D is TRBD1 (5 bases). CDR1 is DFQATT, CDR2 SNEGSKA, per germline (reference sequence). This CDR3 spans 11 amino acids. The germline V and J ends were trimmed by 5 bases and 5 bases, with 7 bases remaining between them. CDR3 nucleotides: TGCAGTGCTCCACAGGACAATGAGCAGTTCTTC. Encoded protein: CSAPQDNEQFF.

The chain recombines TRBV29-1 with TRBJ2-5; D might be TRBD2 (5 bases). The CDR3 spans 14 residues. CDR1 is SQVTM, CDR2 ANQGSEA, per germline. With 3 bases removed from V and 0 bases from J, the gap between germline ends came to 11 bases. The CDR3 region is CSVDGVFYQETQYF. In DNA, the CDR3 is TGCAGCGTTGACGGGGTTTTTTACCAAGAGACCCAGTACTTC. The full variable domain, its missing parts supplied by reference TRBV29-1 and TRBJ2-5, is SAVISQKPSRDICQRGTSLTIQCQVDSQVTMMFWYRQQPGQSLTLIATANQGSEATYESGFVIDKFPISRPNLTFSTLTVSNMSPEDSSIYLCSVDGVFYQETQYFGPGTRLLVL.

The V gene is TRBV18, the J gene TRBJ2-7; 8 nucleotides agree with TRBD1. The CDR3 covers 16 residues. Trimming cost V 5 bases and J 0 bases; bases outside gene matches: 9. Germline CDR1 is KGHSH and CDR2 is LQKENI. CDR3 nucleotide sequence: TGTGCCAGCTCAACGACAGGGGTTTGGAGCTCCTACGAGCAGTACTTC. Encoded protein: CASSTTGVWSSYEQYF. Full variable domain (rest looked up from reference TRBV18 and TRBJ2-7): NAGVMQNPRHLVRRRGQEARLRCSPMKGHSHVYWYRQLPEEGLKFMVYLQKENIIDESGMPKERFSAEFPKEGPSILRIQQVVRGDSAAYFCASSTTGVWSSYEQYFGPGTRLTVT.

The V gene is TRBV11-2, the J gene TRBJ2-1; 15 bases line up with TRBD2. Germline-derived CDR1 and CDR2 are SGHAT and FQNNGV. With V trimmed by 4 bases and J by 13 bases, 8 bases remained unmatched. The CDR3 is 15 amino acids. As DNA, the CDR3 is TGTGCCAGCAGCTCTGGACTAGCGGGGGGGCCTCATCAGTTCTTC. Protein sequence: CASSSGLAGGPHQFF.

This chain uses TRBV7-2 with TRBJ2-5; D possibly corresponds to TRBD2 (6 bases). Trimming left V 5 bases short and J 7 bases short, with 26 bases between. The CDR3 covers 17 residues. In germline, CDR1 is SGHTA, CDR2 FQGNSA. CDR3 loop: CASSTLIPSDPVGTQYF. CDR3 bases: TGTGCCAGCAGCACACTAATTCCTAGCGACCCAGTTGGGACCCAGTACTTC.

This clone was seen only a few times. The genes are TRBV6-2 or TRBV6-3 and TRBJ1-2, with a possible D match to TRBD1 (6 bases). V lost 2 bases and J 7 bases, leaving 17 bases between the germline ends. Germline assignment: CDR1 MNHEY and CDR2 SVGEGT. The CDR3 covers 15 residues. Written as DNA, the CDR3 is TGTGCCAGCAGTTACCGGACAGCATACTGGGTTGGCTACACCTTC. Translated, it gives CASSYRTAYWVGYTF.

This rearrangement joins TRBV6-5 to TRBJ1-3; 12 bases are a match to TRBD1. CDR3 length: 14 residues. J was trimmed by 8 bases and V by 4 bases; bases with no gene match: 3. Germline loops: CDR1 MNHEY, CDR2 SVGAGI. The DNA of the CDR3 is TGTGCCAGCAGTTGGGGACAGGGGGCGTACACCATATATTTT. Its protein is CASSWGQGAYTIYF.

This clone was detected only a few times. The rearrangement joins TRBV30 to TRBJ1-2; D call uncertain. The CDR3 covers 14 residues. The V and J ends lost 2 bases and 3 bases respectively, with 13 bases between them. Germline V gene lookup returns CDR1 GTSNPN and CDR2 SVGIG (reference sequence). The CDR3 is CAWSPGPDYYGYTF. Written as DNA, the CDR3 is TGTGCCTGGAGTCCCGGTCCAGACTACTATGGCTACACCTTC. Full variable domain (remainder filled in from reference TRBV30 and TRBJ1-2): SQTIHQWPATLVQPVGSPLSLECTVEGTSNPNLYWYRQAAGRGLQLLFYSVGIGQISSEVPQNLSASRPQDRQFILSSKKLLLSDSGFYLCAWSPGPDYYGYTFGSGTRLTVV.

The chain has TRBV7-2 and TRBJ1-4; D not resolved. CDR1 and CDR2 from the germline V gene are SGHTA and FQGNSA. Between the trimmed V and J ends, which lost 2 bases and 8 bases, there was a span of 15 bases. The CDR3 totals 15 residues. The DNA for the CDR3 is TGTGCCAGCAGCTTATGGGTGGGATCGGGGGAAAAACTGTTTTTT. This encodes CASSLWVGSGEKLFF.

This clone was detected once. The genes are TRBV4-3 and TRBJ1-3; D unresolved. The CDR3 is 15 amino acids. V shed 0 bases and J shed 4 bases, with 10 bases lying between them. CDR1 is LGHNA, CDR2 YSLEER, per germline. Written as DNA, the CDR3 is TGCGCCAGCAGCCAAGATATAGGGAGGGGAAACACCATATATTTT. This gives the protein CASSQDIGRGNTIYF.

The CDR3 nucleotides read TGTGCCAGCAGCTTATCGATAGCGGGGGGGCAAGAGACCCAGTACTTC. Residues: CASSLSIAGGQETQYF. The chain has TRBV7-3 and TRBJ2-5; the match to TRBD2 covers 11 bases. J lost 2 bases, V lost 2 bases, and 4 bases had no gene match. CDR3 length equals 16 residues. CDR1 SGHTA and CDR2 FQGTGA come from the germline V gene.

This sequence joins TRBV4-1 and TRBJ2-5; a possible D gene is TRBD2 (5 bases). This CDR3 has 14 amino acids. Germline V gene sequence: CDR1 MGHRA, CDR2 YSYEKL. Trimming left V 1 base short and J 3 bases short, with 9 bases between. The CDR3 DNA reads TGCGCCAGCAGCCAAGGGCTAGCTGAAGAGACCCAGTACTTC. It yields the protein CASSQGLAEETQYF.

This chain joins TRBV10-3 and TRBJ1-4; weak D call: TRBD1 (5 bases). This CDR3 has 13 amino acids. Per germline, CDR1 ENHRY and CDR2 SYGVKD. Trimming took 7 bases from V and 6 from J, leaving 12 bases between them. This CDR3 is CAITGAPDEKLFF. The DNA for the CDR3 is TGTGCCATCACTGGGGCGCCGGATGAAAAACTGTTTTTT.

This clone was seen more than once but under ten times. This chain connects TRBV7-9 to TRBJ2-5; TRBD2 agrees at 8 bases. The CDR3 is 16 residues long. Germline V gene sequence: CDR1 SEHNR, CDR2 FQNEAQ (reference sequence). Unmatched junction bases numbered 13, after V lost 5 bases and J lost 5 bases. CDR3 nucleotide sequence: TGTGCCAGCAGCCTCAGACCCCGCGGGGGGCAGGAGACCCAGTACTTC. It yields the protein CASSLRPRGGQETQYF. Looking up the rest from reference TRBV7-9 and TRBJ2-5 gives the full variable domain: DTGVSQNPRHKITKRGQNVTFRCDPISEHNRLYWYRQTLGQGPEFLTYFQNEAQLEKSRLLSDRFSAERPKGSFSTLEIQRTEQGDSAMYLCASSLRPRGGQETQYFGPGTRLLVL.

The rearrangement links TRBV12-3 or TRBV12-4 to TRBJ1-3; D is ambiguous. The length of the CDR3 is 13 residues. V was pared by 3 bases and J by 8 bases, with 11 bases between. DNA of the CDR3: TGTGCCAGCAGTTTCTCTAGGAGGGACACCATATATTTT. This gives the protein CASSFSRRDTIYF.

The gene calls are TRBV19 and TRBJ1-1; 8 bases align to TRBD1. Germline values: CDR1 LNHDA, CDR2 SQIVND (reference sequence). Germline trimming cut 1 base from V and 5 bases from J; bases unmatched to any gene: 9. The CDR3 is 16 amino acids. CDR3 in DNA: TGTGCCAGTAGTATAGCAGGGGGCAGCTCTAGGACTGAAGCTTTCTTT. It is translated as CASSIAGGSSRTEAFF. The variable domain in full, with the rest retrieved from reference TRBV19 and TRBJ1-1, is DGGITQSPKYLFRKEGQNVTLSCEQNLNHDAMYWYRQDPGQGLRLIYYSQIVNDFQKGDIAEGYSVSREKKESFPLTVTSAQKNPTAFYLCASSIAGGSSRTEAFFGQGTRLTVV.

The gene calls are TRBV29-1 and TRBJ1-1; D may be TRBD1 (5 bases). V shed 6 bases and J shed 1 base, with 9 bases lying between them. Per the germline V gene, CDR1 is SQVTM and CDR2 is ANQGSEA. CDR3 length: 12 residues. CDR3 nucleotide sequence: TGCAGCGTGGGGCAGAGGAACACTGAAGCTTTCTTT. Encoded protein: CSVGQRNTEAFF.

The chain carries TRBV5-4 and TRBJ2-5; D is uncertain. V lost 1 base and J 2 bases, leaving 9 bases between the germline ends. Germline V gene sequence: CDR1 SGHNT, CDR2 YYREEE (reference sequence). The CDR3 runs 14 residues. The CDR3 spells CASSLRGLQETQYF. In DNA, the CDR3 is TGTGCCAGCAGCTTGCGAGGATTGCAAGAGACCCAGTACTTC.